A single sample gave rise to the 14 T cell receptor beta chains below, sequenced in a study of shared clonotypes between healthy human individuals. Data came from immunoSEQ multiplex PCR; TCRdb stores just in-frame clones and leaves some out. The sample contains hundreds of thousands of clones, about 85% of which appear only once. Sequencing used PBMCs. The origin of the receptors is a woman aged 40 to 49 in good health. Some clones in this sample may be carry-over from other donors' samples.

Only one count was recorded for this clone. The J gene is TRBJ2-7, the V gene TRBV2; 13 bases map to TRBD2. Germline V gene sequence: CDR1 SNHLY, CDR2 FYNNEI. The CDR3 sequence is 16 residues long. Germline trimming cut 6 bases from V and 6 bases from J; bases unmatched to any gene: 11. The CDR3 here is CASSARTSGSSGEQYF. In DNA, the CDR3 is TGTGCCAGCAGCGCCCGGACTAGCGGGAGTAGCGGCGAGCAGTACTTC. Variable domain in full (rest from reference TRBV2 and TRBJ2-7): EPEVTQTPSHQVTQMGQEVILRCVPISNHLYFYWYRQILGQKVEFLVSFYNNEISEKSEIFDDQFSVERPDGSNFTLKIRSTKLEDSAMYFCASSARTSGSSGEQYFGPGTRLTVT.

V and J are TRBV5-1 and TRBJ2-1; possible D gene TRBD1, 5 bases. Looked up from germline, CDR1 is SGHRS and CDR2 is YFSETQ. This CDR3 comprises 14 residues. Trimming left V 0 bases short and J 8 bases short, with 12 bases between. CDR3 DNA sequence: TGCGCCAGCAGCTTGGCGGCCAGGGCGGATGAGCAGTTCTTC. It translates to CASSLAARADEQFF. Full variable domain (outside the CDR3, taken from reference TRBV5-1 and TRBJ2-1): KAGVTQTPRYLIKTRGQQVTLSCSPISGHRSVSWYQQTPGQGLQFLFEYFSETQRNKGNFPGRFSGRQFSNSRSEMNVSTLELGDSALYLCASSLAARADEQFFGPGTRLTVL.

The chain combines TRBV27 with TRBJ2-7, with TRBD1 identical over 7 bases. The CDR3 is made up of 15 amino acids. With 7 bases clipped from V and 1 base from J, the junction kept 10 bases outside the gene matches. Per germline, CDR1 MNHEY and CDR2 SMNVEV (reference sequence). For the CDR3, the DNA is TGTGCCAGCACCAAGGGGGACAGCCGTTCCTACGAGCAGTACTTC. Protein product: CASTKGDSRSYEQYF.

The chain employs TRBV7-8 and TRBJ1-6; perhaps TRBD1 as D (5 bases). The V and J ends lost 3 bases and 7 bases respectively, with 16 bases between them. Looked up from germline, CDR1 is SGHVS and CDR2 is FQNEAQ. This CDR3 has 16 amino acids. The CDR3 nucleotides read TGTGCCAGCAGCTTTGACTTCGGGGGAAAGAATTCACCCCTCCACTTT. Encoded protein: CASSFDFGGKNSPLHF. The full variable domain, with the rest looked up from reference TRBV7-8 and TRBJ1-6, is GAGVSQSPRYKVAKRGQDVALRCDPISGHVSLFWYQQALGQGPEFLTYFQNEAQLDKSGLPSDRFFAERPEGSVSTLKIQRTQQEDSAVYLCASSFDFGGKNSPLHFGNGTRLTVT.

This chain joins TRBV28 and TRBJ2-7; TRBD1 is a possible D gene (6 bases). The germline V gene encodes CDR1 MDHEN and CDR2 SYDVKM. With 5 bases removed from V and 3 bases from J, the gap between germline ends came to 17 bases. This CDR3 has 15 amino acids. The CDR3 loop reads CASSPLIGQSYEQYF. In DNA form, the CDR3 reads TGTGCCAGCAGTCCTCTCATTGGACAGAGCTACGAGCAGTACTTC.

The chain carries TRBV29-1 and TRBJ1-1; weak D call: TRBD1 (5 bases). CDR1 is SQVTM and CDR2 is ANQGSEA in the germline V gene. Trimming left V 7 bases short and J 0 bases short, with 15 bases between. CDR3 length: 14 amino acids. The CDR3 reads CSAQRGGMNTEAFF. The CDR3 nucleotides are TGCAGCGCCCAACGGGGCGGCATGAACACTGAAGCTTTCTTT.

This clone was seen only once. The chain uses TRBV7-6 and TRBJ2-1; D not resolved. V was trimmed by 0 bases and J by 0 bases, leaving 9 bases between them. Per germline, CDR1 SGHVS and CDR2 FNYEAQ. This CDR3 is 16 amino acids long. The CDR3 sequence is CASSLAVLSSYNEQFF. Here the CDR3 DNA reads TGTGCCAGCAGCTTAGCGGTTCTGAGCTCCTACAATGAGCAGTTCTTC.

The CDR3: CASSGRTSGNTIYF. The CDR3 DNA reads TGTGCCAGCAGTGGACGGACCTCTGGAAACACCATATATTTT. V usage is TRBV2 and J usage is TRBJ1-3, with D hard to call. The CDR3 loop spans 14 amino acids. From germline, CDR1 is SNHLY and CDR2 FYNNEI. The V and J ends lost 4 bases and 0 bases respectively, with 7 bases between them. Combining the CDR3 with reference TRBV2 and TRBJ1-3 gives the whole variable domain EPEVTQTPSHQVTQMGQEVILRCVPISNHLYFYWYRQILGQKVEFLVSFYNNEISEKSEIFDDQFSVERPDGSNFTLKIRSTKLEDSAMYFCASSGRTSGNTIYFGEGSWLTVV.

The rearrangement links TRBV10-3 to TRBJ1-2; a weak D match, TRBD1 (5 bases). The CDR3 extends over 15 amino acids. Trimming stripped 7 bases from V and 4 bases from J, with 19 bases between. Germline V CDR1 and CDR2: ENHRY, SYGVKD. The CDR3 is CAITREAAGTYGYTF. The CDR3 coding sequence is TGTGCCATCACCCGGGAGGCGGCAGGGACCTATGGCTACACCTTC.

This clone was found once. The DNA of the CDR3 is TGTGCCAGCAGCGTAATTAGTTCGAACACTGAAGCTTTCTTT. Encoded protein: CASSVISSNTEAFF. V is TRBV9 and J is TRBJ1-1; unclear D gene. The V end was cut by 1 base, the J end by 1 base, with 8 bases between. In germline, CDR1 is SGDLS, CDR2 YYNGEE. The CDR3 loop spans 14 amino acids.

V is TRBV11-2 and J is TRBJ2-1; TRBD2 agrees at 7 bases. The CDR3 consists of 17 residues. The germline CDR1 and CDR2 sequences are SGHAT and FQNNGV. The ends lost 5 bases at V and 7 bases at J; junction bases unmatched: 17. Here the CDR3 reads CASSPRGVAGDGNEQFF. The CDR3 DNA reads TGTGCCAGCAGCCCCCGGGGGGTGGCGGGAGATGGGAATGAGCAGTTCTTC.

The chain links TRBV5-4 to TRBJ2-2, with D uncertain. Trimming shortened V by 3 bases and J by 6 bases, and 9 bases separated the two germline ends. The CDR3 consists of 13 residues. The germline V gene encodes CDR1 SGHNT and CDR2 YYREEE (reference sequence). The CDR3 nucleotides read TGTGCCAGCAGCTCCAATGTGGCCGGGGAGCTGTTTTTT. Protein: CASSSNVAGELFF.

V and J are TRBV28 and TRBJ2-7, with 9 bases lining up with TRBD2. Germline CDR1 MDHEN, CDR2 SYDVKM. J lost 4 bases, V lost 5 bases, and 6 bases had no gene match. CDR3 length equals 14 residues. The CDR3 nucleotides read TGTGCCAGCAGTCAGAGGACTAGCGAGTACGAGCAGTACTTC. Encoded protein: CASSQRTSEYEQYF.

This chain uses TRBV7-2 with TRBJ1-1; 7 bases fit TRBD1. The V gene's germline CDR1 is SGHTA and CDR2 FQGNSA. This CDR3 comprises 14 residues. With 6 bases clipped from V and 0 bases from J, the junction kept 4 bases outside the gene matches. CDR3 nucleotides: TGTGCCAGCAGTCGACAGGGAATGAACACTGAAGCTTTCTTT. This sequence encodes CASSRQGMNTEAFF.